This paragraph reports one TCR beta chain. Its specific antigen is unknown. At one of its ends the junction is not consistent with the germline gene, which may arise from a read error. The iRepertoire nested amplicon-rescue multiplex PCR (arm-PCR) platform was used to amplify TCR alpha and beta CDR3 regions from RNA. The input for one-step reverse transcription and amplification was about 85-400 ng of either tissue mRNA or PBMC total RNA. After bead purification, a secondary multiplex PCR added Illumina adapters, and libraries were gel-purified between 200 and 400 bp. The libraries contained internal 6-nucleotide barcodes that were used for demultiplexing. The libraries were sequenced on an Illumina MiSeq using 2x220 or 2x250 nucleotide paired-end reads. Per the authors' processing: FLASH 1.2.11 was used to merge paired reads, and BWA-MEM then aligned the reads to the GRCh37 human genome before TRA and TRB reads were extracted. For V and J assignment, an IMGT-derived reference of cassette sequences and CDR3 motifs that included pseudogenes was used. Reads were translated in three frames, and productive CDR3s were defined by a C…FGXG motif without stop codons. Unique combinations of V-J cassette pair and CDR3 amino acid sequence were defined as clonotypes. Reads were filtered by Hamming distance, thresholded by each sample's sequence error rate in mapped regions. The public sequencing data were trimmed at Q25 with fastp and processed into clonotypes with MiXCR by TCRdb, which kept only in-frame beta chains. Here each entry gathers all rows of one CDR3 protein and keeps the most common genes and DNA. These V and J calls derive from TCRdb rather than the authors' analysis. The sample data list 150,000 to 200,000 distinct CDR3 sequences, and approximately 40% of these were observed just once. Of the sample, roughly 5.2% falls within the top ten clones.

The data belong to a study of glioma-infiltrating T cells (dated by TCRdb to between 2015 and 2016). Background for the entire study: TCR alpha- and beta-chain repertoires were sequenced from glioma tissue, non-neoplastic brain tissue and matched peripheral blood mononuclear cells. To measure divergence between tissue and blood T-cell populations, each tissue-infiltrating repertoire was compared with the peripheral blood repertoire of the same patient. Three low-grade glioma patients, seven to nine primary glioblastoma patients, and three non-glioma patients who contributed non-neoplastic brain tissue made up the paired cohort.

General study outcomes and caveats: In non-neoplastic patients, VJ-independent divergence between tissue and blood fell below expectation, whereas in all gliomas, and especially in low-grade gliomas, the divergence rose above expectation. Tissue and blood shared very few CDR3 sequences, a result attributed to high CDR3 diversity and limited sampling. The group comparisons were based on small numbers of patients: three non-neoplastic, three low-grade glioma and roughly eight glioblastoma patients.

The receptor's source is a human donor with low-grade glioma or glioblastoma, undergoing nonglioma brain surgery, or in good health (not recorded which). Sequencing was performed on glioma tissue, nonneoplastic brain tissue, or PBMCs (not recorded which).

Here is the DNA: TGTGCCATCAGTGGCGGACAGGGCCGGGGGGAGCCCAAGCATTTT. The translation is CAISGGQGRGEPKHF. In this chain, TRBV6-2 or TRBV6-3 is recombined with TRBJ1-5, with 8 bases in between that match TRBD1. Looking up the germline V gene yields CDR1 MNHEY and CDR2 SVGEGT. The CDR3 measures 15 amino acids from cysteine to phenylalanine. The entry retains the CDR3 DNA only, 45 bases that are in frame from base 1.